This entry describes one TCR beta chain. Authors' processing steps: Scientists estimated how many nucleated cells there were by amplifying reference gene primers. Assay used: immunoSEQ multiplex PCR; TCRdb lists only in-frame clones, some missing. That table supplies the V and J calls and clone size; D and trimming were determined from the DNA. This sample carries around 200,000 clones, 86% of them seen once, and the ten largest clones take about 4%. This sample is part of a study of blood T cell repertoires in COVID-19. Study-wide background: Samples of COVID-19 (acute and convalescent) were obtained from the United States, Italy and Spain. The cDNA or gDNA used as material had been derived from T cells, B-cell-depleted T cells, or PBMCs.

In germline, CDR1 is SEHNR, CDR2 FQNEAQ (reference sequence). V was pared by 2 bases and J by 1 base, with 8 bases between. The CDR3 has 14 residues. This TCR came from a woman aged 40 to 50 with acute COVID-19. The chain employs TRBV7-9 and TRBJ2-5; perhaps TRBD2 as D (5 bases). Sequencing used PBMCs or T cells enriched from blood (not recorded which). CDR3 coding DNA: TGTGCCAGCAGCTTACCCGGGGTCCAAGAGACCCAGTACTTC. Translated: CASSLPGVQETQYF.